This TCR beta chain was sequenced in a study of cytomegalovirus exposure and HLA in healthy donors. Broader study findings: Some TCR beta chains (around 180 of them) were listed as cytomegalovirus-associated.

The germline V gene has CDR1 SGHAT and CDR2 FQNNGV. CDR3 length: 14 amino acids. V lost 1 base and J 2 bases, leaving 6 bases between the germline ends. To note about this clone: Antigen: not known.

This PCR relied on a set of 60 Vbeta primers and 13 Jbeta primers. As processed by the authors: About 12 million of the approximately 80 million unique TCR beta chains counted in a later analysis were shared. This table comes from immunoSEQ multiplex PCR, and its TCRdb copy is limited to in-frame clones, with some not included. The V and J calls and clone size come from that table; D and trimming were worked out from the DNA. The table shows about 110,000 clones, with 75% to 85% occurring only once. The source of this sequence is a man in his fifties in good health and CMV-seronegative. Material for sequencing was PBMCs. The rearrangement uses TRBV11-2 and TRBJ1-5, with D maybe TRBD1 (5 bases). CDR3 coding DNA: TGTGCCAGCAGCTTAGGGGGGGGCAATCAGCCCCAGCATTTT. Translating it yields CASSLGGGNQPQHF.